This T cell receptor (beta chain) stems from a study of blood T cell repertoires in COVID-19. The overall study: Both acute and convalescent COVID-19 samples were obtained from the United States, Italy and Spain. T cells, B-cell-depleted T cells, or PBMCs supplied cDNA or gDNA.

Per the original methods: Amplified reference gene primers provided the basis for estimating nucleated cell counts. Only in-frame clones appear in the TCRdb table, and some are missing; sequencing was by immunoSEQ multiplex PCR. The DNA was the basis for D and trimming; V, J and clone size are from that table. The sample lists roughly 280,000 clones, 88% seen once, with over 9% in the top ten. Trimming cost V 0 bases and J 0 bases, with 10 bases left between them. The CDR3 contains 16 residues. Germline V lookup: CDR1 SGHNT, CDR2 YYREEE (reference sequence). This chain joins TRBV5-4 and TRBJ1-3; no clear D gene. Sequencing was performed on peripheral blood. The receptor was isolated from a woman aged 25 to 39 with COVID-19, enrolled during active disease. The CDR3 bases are TGTGCCAGCAGCTTGGCCGGGAGAGCCTCTGGAAACACCATATATTTT. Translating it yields CASSLAGRASGNTIYF.